The 26 T cell receptor beta chains below all came from one sample that was sequenced in a study of blood T cell repertoires in COVID-19. Profiled with immunoSEQ multiplex PCR; TCRdb holds only in-frame clones, not every one. Here the sample spans roughly 290,000 clones, 87% being singletons. The specimen was PBMCs or T cells enriched from blood (not recorded which). These receptors were collected from a woman aged 40 to 50 who had recovered from COVID-19.

This clone was picked up a small number of times. This chain connects TRBV9 to TRBJ2-2, with D possibly matching TRBD1 (5 bases). Germline assignment: CDR1 SGDLS and CDR2 YYNGEE. The ends were cut back, 7 bases at V and 0 bases at J, with 7 bases in the middle. The length of the CDR3 is 13 residues. The CDR3 DNA is TGTGCCAGCTCAGGGACGAACACCGGGGAGCTGTTTTTT. Translation: CASSGTNTGELFF.

V is TRBV27 and J is TRBJ2-7, with D maybe TRBD2 (6 bases). Trimming cost V 9 bases and J 1 base, with 31 bases left between them. Germline CDR1 MNHEY, CDR2 SMNVEV (reference sequence). The CDR3 is made up of 19 amino acids. The CDR3 is CARLLRSEKRAVPSYEQYF. Here the CDR3 DNA reads TGTGCCAGACTCTTAAGGAGTGAGAAGCGGGCGGTACCTTCCTACGAGCAGTACTTC.

This rearrangement joins TRBV11-2 to TRBJ2-1, with D unclear. There are 15 residues in the CDR3. Per germline, CDR1 SGHAT and CDR2 FQNNGV. The ends were cut back, 0 bases at V and 0 bases at J, with 6 bases in the middle. CDR3 bases: TGTGCCAGCAGCTTAGAGGCAGACTCCTACAATGAGCAGTTCTTC. Amino acid sequence: CASSLEADSYNEQFF.

The gene calls are TRBV28 and TRBJ1-2; 7 bases fit TRBD1. Germline CDR1 and CDR2: MDHEN and SYDVKM. V was clipped by 5 bases and J by 4 bases; unmatched bases: 7. The CDR3 totals 14 residues. For the CDR3, the DNA is TGTGCCAGCAGTCCAGACAGGGATGCCTATGGCTACACCTTC. Translating gives CASSPDRDAYGYTF.

The chain couples TRBV7-2 to TRBJ2-1, with a weak D call TRBD2 (5 bases). CDR1 and CDR2 (germline): SGHTA, FQGNSA. This CDR3 has 16 amino acids. With 4 bases removed from V and 0 bases from J, the gap between germline ends came to 13 bases. This CDR3 reads CASSSLVANSYNEQFF. CDR3 bases: TGTGCCAGCAGCTCCCTAGTAGCGAACTCCTACAATGAGCAGTTCTTC.

The genes are TRBV2 and TRBJ1-2, with 9 nucleotides matching TRBD1. CDR1 is SNHLY, CDR2 FYNNEI, per germline. The CDR3 runs 14 residues. V lost 6 bases to trimming and J lost 8 bases; unmatched junction nucleotides: 10. CDR3 sequence: CASRIDRGRDGYTF. Written as DNA, the CDR3 is TGTGCCAGCAGAATCGACAGGGGGAGAGACGGCTACACCTTC. Full variable domain (missing parts from reference TRBV2 and TRBJ1-2): EPEVTQTPSHQVTQMGQEVILRCVPISNHLYFYWYRQILGQKVEFLVSFYNNEISEKSEIFDDQFSVERPDGSNFTLKIRSTKLEDSAMYFCASRIDRGRDGYTFGSGTRLTVV.

To note about this clone: This specimen includes other DNA sequences encoding the same CDR3. The rearrangement links TRBV24-1 to TRBJ1-1; tentatively, D is TRBD1 (5 bases). This CDR3 has 12 amino acids. V lost 3 bases, J lost 5 bases, and 6 bases lay in between. The germline V gene encodes CDR1 KGHDR and CDR2 SFDVKD. The CDR3 DNA is TGTGCCACCAGTGATCAGGGTACTGAAGCTTTCTTT. This codes for CATSDQGTEAFF.

This sequence joins TRBV30 and TRBJ2-7; D unclear. CDR1 and CDR2 from the germline V gene are GTSNPN and SVGIG (reference sequence). CDR3 length: 15 amino acids. Trimming removed 3 bases at V and 3 bases at J, with 18 bases between. CDR3 loop: CAWSLGARVFYEQYF. The CDR3 coding sequence is TGTGCCTGGAGCCTTGGAGCGAGAGTTTTCTACGAGCAGTACTTC.

J is TRBJ2-3 and V is TRBV7-9; TRBD2 matches 13 bases. J lost 3 bases, V lost 5 bases, and 8 bases had no gene match. The CDR3 is made up of 17 amino acids. Germline V CDR1 and CDR2: SEHNR, FQNEAQ (reference sequence). CDR3 protein: CASSPPPGLAGTDTQYF. CDR3 in DNA: TGTGCCAGCAGCCCCCCACCGGGACTAGCGGGAACAGATACGCAGTATTTT.

The chain has TRBV28 and TRBJ2-5, with D unresolved. In germline, CDR1 is MDHEN, CDR2 SYDVKM. The CDR3 runs 13 residues. Trimming shortened V by 2 bases and J by 7 bases, and 11 bases separated the two germline ends. The CDR3 DNA follows: TGTGCCAGCAGTTTACCCGGTTCGGGGACCCAGTACTTC. It yields the protein CASSLPGSGTQYF.

This clone was observed a handful of times. This chain uses TRBV20-1 with TRBJ2-7; D not certain. The CDR3 has 11 amino acids. Germline V lookup: CDR1 DFQATT, CDR2 SNEGSKA (reference sequence). The V and J ends lost 3 bases and 3 bases respectively, with 6 bases between them. CDR3 sequence: CSASQYYEQYF. In nucleotides, the CDR3 is TGCAGTGCTAGCCAGTACTACGAGCAGTACTTC.

The genes are TRBV6-1 and TRBJ2-3, with a weak D call TRBD2 (5 bases). Germline V gene lookup returns CDR1 MNHNS and CDR2 SASEGT. With 3 bases removed from V and 2 bases from J, the gap between germline ends came to 9 bases. The length of the CDR3 is 14 residues. The CDR3 protein is CASSDRRLTDTQYF. In nucleotides, the CDR3 is TGTGCCAGCAGTGACAGGAGGCTCACAGATACGCAGTATTTT.

The chain carries TRBV6-1 and TRBJ1-3, with TRBD1 identical over 8 bases. This CDR3 contains 15 residues. Germline trimming cut 3 bases from V and 1 base from J; bases unmatched to any gene: 2. Germline V lookup: CDR1 MNHNS, CDR2 SASEGT. The CDR3 bases are TGTGCCAGCAGTGAGCGGACAGGGTCTGGAAACACCATATATTTT. Translated, it gives CASSERTGSGNTIYF.

V usage is TRBV6-5 and J usage is TRBJ1-2; 7 bases are a match to TRBD1. Trimming removed 10 bases from V and 6 bases from J; junction bases left unmatched: 8. This CDR3 comprises 12 residues. CDR1 is MNHEY and CDR2 is SVGAGI in the germline V gene. The CDR3 nucleotides read TGTGCCACCGGACAGGAGCCAGATGGCTACACCTTC. Amino acid sequence: CATGQEPDGYTF.

The DNA for the CDR3 is TGTGCCAGCAGCTTAGTAGGCGGGTTTCGGGCCTACGAGCAGTACTTC. Protein: CASSLVGGFRAYEQYF. V is TRBV11-1 and J is TRBJ2-7, with D perhaps TRBD2 (5 bases). The CDR3 has 16 residues. Trimming removed 1 base from V and 2 bases from J, with 15 bases in between. CDR1 is SGHAT and CDR2 is FQDESV in the germline V gene (reference sequence).

This rearrangement joins TRBV3-1 (or the pseudogene TRBV3-2) to TRBJ2-3, with TRBD2 matching over 8 bases. The J segment lost 0 bases and the V segment lost 4 bases, leaving 3 bases of the junction unmatched. The CDR3 consists of 15 residues. Germline CDR1 reads LGHDT; CDR2 reads YNNKEL (reference sequence). The CDR3 loop is CASSRAGVSTDTQYF. The CDR3 DNA reads as TGTGCCAGCAGCCGAGCGGGAGTAAGCACAGATACGCAGTATTTT.

In its sample, this clone was seen a few times. V is TRBV19 and J is TRBJ2-7; TRBD1 aligns across 7 bases. Trimming cost V 5 bases and J 4 bases; bases outside gene matches: 8. In germline, CDR1 is LNHDA, CDR2 SQIVND (reference sequence). The CDR3 runs to 14 residues. This CDR3 reads CASSPSDRLYEQYF. As DNA, the CDR3 is TGTGCCAGTAGTCCGTCGGACAGGCTGTACGAGCAGTACTTC.

V and J are TRBV18 and TRBJ1-3; D uncertain. This CDR3 spans 14 amino acids. In germline, CDR1 is KGHSH, CDR2 LQKENI. Trimming removed 2 bases from V and 0 bases from J, with 5 bases in between. The CDR3 DNA reads as TGTGCCAGCTCACCAAACAACTCTGGAAACACCATATATTTT. Protein: CASSPNNSGNTIYF.

The chain has TRBV24-1 and TRBJ1-1; D gene unclear. Per the germline V gene, CDR1 is KGHDR and CDR2 is SFDVKD. Trimming left V 12 bases short and J 4 bases short, with 20 bases between. The CDR3 covers 14 residues. CDR3 loop: CAGSSQWQVTEAFF. CDR3 DNA sequence: TGTGCCGGAAGCTCACAGTGGCAGGTCACTGAAGCTTTCTTT.

This chain links TRBV11-2 with TRBJ1-1; D is ambiguous. This CDR3 has 11 residues. CDR1 SGHAT and CDR2 FQNNGV come from the germline V gene. V lost 5 bases to trimming and J lost 5 bases, with 6 bases between them. This CDR3 reads CASSPRTEAFF. Here the CDR3 DNA reads TGTGCCAGCAGCCCCCGGACTGAAGCTTTCTTT.

This chain connects TRBV9 to TRBJ2-1; TRBD2 matches 8 bases. The V and J ends lost 0 bases and 1 base, in that order; junction bases with no gene match: 3. Per the germline V gene, CDR1 is SGDLS and CDR2 is YYNGEE. The length of the CDR3 is 16 residues. CDR3 sequence: CASSVVGLGSYNEQFF. In DNA form, the CDR3 reads TGTGCCAGCAGCGTAGTGGGACTAGGGTCCTACAATGAGCAGTTCTTC.

The chain has TRBV27 and TRBJ1-1, with 8 bases lining up with TRBD1. J lost 3 bases, V lost 6 bases, and 3 bases had no gene match. In germline, CDR1 is MNHEY, CDR2 SMNVEV (reference sequence). This CDR3 spans 13 amino acids. The CDR3 bases are TGTGCCAGCAGCGCGACAGGGGACACTGAAGCTTTCTTT. Its translation is CASSATGDTEAFF.

This sequence joins TRBV7-9 and TRBJ2-2, with TRBD2 identical over 9 bases. Germline V lookup: CDR1 SEHNR, CDR2 FQNEAQ (reference sequence). The CDR3 is made up of 16 amino acids. The trim removed 6 bases at V and 6 bases at J, leaving 11 bases unmatched. The CDR3 region has the DNA TGTGCCAGCAGGCTCAACGTAGCGGGAGAGGCCGGGGAGCTGTTTTTT. Translation: CASRLNVAGEAGELFF.

This chain connects TRBV20-1 to TRBJ2-3; 8 nucleotides line up with TRBD2. The CDR3 sequence is 16 residues long. The ends lost 3 bases at V and 0 bases at J; junction bases unmatched: 8. CDR1 is DFQATT and CDR2 is SNEGSKA in the germline V gene (reference sequence). In DNA, the CDR3 is TGCAGTGCTAGTGCCCCCGGGGGGGCAAGCACAGATACGCAGTATTTT. Protein product: CSASAPGGASTDTQYF.

The chain recombines TRBV9 with TRBJ2-1, with D possibly TRBD2 on 6 matching bases. Trimming left V 0 bases short and J 7 bases short, with 11 bases between. CDR1 SGDLS and CDR2 YYNGEE come from the germline V gene. This CDR3 has 14 residues. The DNA of the CDR3 is TGTGCCAGCAGCGTAGGTGGGACTTCGAATGAGCAGTTCTTC. It codes for CASSVGGTSNEQFF.

A single count supports this clone. The gene calls are TRBV4-3 and TRBJ2-5, with 8 bases lining up with TRBD2. Germline V gene sequence: CDR1 LGHNA, CDR2 YSLEER. The CDR3 runs to 14 residues. After removal of 4 bases from V and 5 bases from J, the junction contained 6 bases not matched to a gene. The CDR3 nucleotides are TGCGCCAGCAGCCCAGGACTAGCCGGGGAGACCCAGTACTTC. Its protein is CASSPGLAGETQYF.